A single sample gave rise to the 31 T cell receptor beta chains below, sequenced in a study of shared clonotypes between healthy human individuals. The data were produced by immunoSEQ multiplex PCR, yet TCRdb's version contains in-frame clones alone and is incomplete. Among about 2.4 million clones listed, around nine tenths were seen once. Sequenced material: naive CD4+ T cells sorted from blood. Subset denoted: CD45RA+ positively selected. The receptors shown here come from a man between 18 and 29 years old in good health.

The rearrangement uses TRBV7-3 and TRBJ2-3; 14 bases align to TRBD2. The CDR3 sequence is 16 residues long. The trim removed 5 bases at V and 4 bases at J, leaving 5 bases unmatched. Germline CDR1 reads SGHTA; CDR2 reads FQGTGA. CDR3 coding DNA: TGTGCCAGCAGCCCCAAGACTAGCGGGGGGGCAGATACGCAGTATTTT. Translation: CASSPKTSGGADTQYF.

V and J are TRBV6-5 and TRBJ1-5; 10 bases line up with TRBD1. Trimming at V came to 5 bases and at J to 6 bases, leaving 4 bases not matched to a gene. Germline V gene lookup returns CDR1 MNHEY and CDR2 SVGAGI. This CDR3 is 14 amino acids long. The CDR3 loop reads CASSPGTGAQPQHF. CDR3 sequence (DNA): TGTGCCAGCAGTCCCGGGACAGGGGCTCAGCCCCAGCATTTT.

Written as DNA, the CDR3 is TGTGCCATCAGTATTGACGAGGAAAAACTGTTTTTT. Residues: CAISIDEEKLFF. The rearrangement joins TRBV10-3 to TRBJ1-4; no definite D call. Trimming left V 5 bases short and J 8 bases short, with 9 bases between. CDR1 ENHRY and CDR2 SYGVKD come from the germline V gene. The CDR3 extends over 12 amino acids.

Concerning this clone itself: The sample holds other DNA sequences that translate to the same CDR3. The J gene is TRBJ1-1, the V gene TRBV6-1; D not certain. V lost 6 bases and J 1 base, leaving 3 bases between the germline ends. CDR1 and CDR2 from the germline V gene are MNHNS and SASEGT. The CDR3 extends over 11 amino acids. CDR3 in amino acids: CASSENTEAFF. The CDR3, as DNA: TGTGCCAGCAGCGAGAACACTGAAGCTTTCTTT.

V and J are TRBV5-6 and TRBJ2-1; D unresolved. The CDR3 extends over 12 amino acids. V was shortened by 4 bases and J by 15 bases, with 17 bases between the two germline ends. Germline V gives CDR1 SGHDT, CDR2 YYEEEE. CDR3 residues: CASSPAGPGLFF. The CDR3 DNA is TGTGCCAGCAGCCCAGCCGGGCCCGGCCTGTTCTTC.

This clone has just a few counts. In DNA, the CDR3 is TGCAGCGTATCATCTTGGGATACGAAGAGAGGCTATGGCTACACCTTC. Its protein is CSVSSWDTKRGYGYTF. This sequence joins TRBV29-1 and TRBJ1-2; D gene ambiguous. The CDR3 runs 16 residues. Germline-derived CDR1 and CDR2 are SQVTM and ANQGSEA. The V end lost 6 bases, the J end lost 4 bases, and 24 bases lay between the germline ends.

The chain recombines TRBV4-1 with TRBJ1-2, with TRBD1 identical over 8 bases. CDR1 is MGHRA, CDR2 YSYEKL, per germline. Germline trimming cut 0 bases from V and 3 bases from J; bases unmatched to any gene: 9. The CDR3 loop spans 17 amino acids. CDR3 sequence (DNA): TGCGCCAGCAGCCAAGAGAAGCCGGGACAGGCGTACTATGGCTACACCTTC. It encodes CASSQEKPGQAYYGYTF.

V usage is TRBV4-3 and J usage is TRBJ1-1; 9 bases are a match to TRBD1. The trim removed 1 base at V and 5 bases at J, leaving 11 bases unmatched. This CDR3 is 17 amino acids long. Germline V CDR1 and CDR2: LGHNA, YSLEER. The CDR3 spells CASSQGIQGQGSTEAFF. The CDR3, as DNA: TGCGCCAGCAGCCAAGGCATTCAAGGACAGGGGTCGACTGAAGCTTTCTTT.

CDR3 bases: TGTGCCAGTAGAGACTTCGGCAGCCTTAGCTCCTATAATTCACCCCTCCACTTT. It yields the protein CASRDFGSLSSYNSPLHF. The chain has TRBV19 and TRBJ1-6; D not certain. Looked up from germline, CDR1 is LNHDA and CDR2 is SQIVND (reference sequence). This CDR3 comprises 18 residues. V lost 6 bases to trimming and J lost 0 bases, with 18 bases between them.

In DNA, the CDR3 is TGTGCCAGCAGCTTTAGGGGCGAGGGTCAGCCCCAGCATTTT. Translation: CASSFRGEGQPQHF. This chain uses TRBV11-2 with TRBJ1-5; D may be TRBD1 (5 bases). From germline, CDR1 is SGHAT and CDR2 FQNNGV. The CDR3 extends over 14 amino acids. The germline V and J ends were trimmed by 3 bases and 6 bases, with 12 bases remaining between them. Together with reference TRBV11-2 and TRBJ1-5, the CDR3 gives the full variable domain: EAGVAQSPRYKIIEKRQSVAFWCNPISGHATLYWYQQILGQGPKLLIQFQNNGVVDDSQLPKDRFSAERLKGVDSTLKIQPAKLEDSAVYLCASSFRGEGQPQHFGDGTRLSIL.

Only a few counts were recorded for this clone. This chain joins TRBV2 and TRBJ1-6; D uncertain. Per the germline V gene, CDR1 is SNHLY and CDR2 is FYNNEI. The CDR3 contains 13 residues. V was cut by 6 bases and J by 9 bases, with 12 bases left in between. Written as DNA, the CDR3 is TGTGCCAGCAGGGAGCGACCCCCTTCACCCCTCCACTTT. Translation: CASRERPPSPLHF.

The chain is built from TRBV7-2 and TRBJ2-5, with 14 bases identical to TRBD2. Germline lookup yields CDR1 SGHTA and CDR2 FQGNSA. J was trimmed by 4 bases and V by 5 bases; bases with no gene match: 9. This CDR3 comprises 17 residues. The CDR3 protein is CASSPLGLAGVGETQYF. The CDR3 region has the DNA TGTGCCAGCAGCCCGCTGGGACTAGCGGGAGTAGGAGAGACCCAGTACTTC.

CDR3 amino acids: CASSVAPGEQFF. CDR3 nucleotide sequence: TGTGCCAGCAGCGTAGCTCCGGGGGAGCAGTTCTTC. The rearrangement joins TRBV9 to TRBJ2-1; TRBD2 is a possible D gene (5 bases). This CDR3 region has 12 residues. The V and J ends lost 0 bases and 10 bases respectively, with 8 bases between them. Germline CDR1 is SGDLS and CDR2 is YYNGEE.

The V call is TRBV9, the J call TRBJ2-2, with D hard to call. CDR1 SGDLS and CDR2 YYNGEE come from the germline V gene. V was shortened by 3 bases and J by 4 bases, with 7 bases between the two germline ends. The CDR3 covers 13 residues. The CDR3 loop reads CASSALTTGELFF. CDR3 in DNA: TGTGCCAGCAGCGCTCTGACCACCGGGGAGCTGTTTTTT.

The chain recombines TRBV6-5 with TRBJ2-7; D not certain. CDR1 MNHEY and CDR2 SVGAGI come from the germline V gene. Trimming took off 0 bases at V and 2 bases at J, with 11 bases between the two ends. The CDR3 has 15 amino acids. The CDR3 sequence: CASSYSLFHTYEQYF. The DNA for the CDR3 is TGTGCCAGCAGTTACTCACTCTTCCATACCTACGAGCAGTACTTC.

V gene TRBV5-5 combines with J gene TRBJ2-7; 14 bases match TRBD2. From germline, CDR1 is SGHKS and CDR2 YYEKEE (reference sequence). This CDR3 is 15 amino acids long. V was pared by 4 bases and J by 3 bases, with 3 bases of the junction left unmatched. The CDR3 DNA is TGTGCCAGCAGCCAGGGACTAGCGGGAGTCTACGAGCAGTACTTC. The encoded protein is CASSQGLAGVYEQYF.

As regards this clone: This sample includes further DNA sequences coding for the same CDR3. The rearrangement links TRBV7-9 to TRBJ1-6; D not certain. V dropped 5 bases and J dropped 7 bases, with 3 bases sitting between them. The germline V gene encodes CDR1 SEHNR and CDR2 FQNEAQ (reference sequence). The CDR3 has 11 residues. The CDR3, as DNA: TGTGCCAGCAGCCAGAATTCACCCCTCCACTTT. This gives the protein CASSQNSPLHF.

This chain links TRBV14 with TRBJ1-3, with D possibly matching TRBD1 (5 bases). V was pared by 4 bases and J by 3 bases, with 22 bases between. CDR1 SGHDN and CDR2 FVKESK come from the germline V gene. The CDR3 sequence is 18 residues long. CDR3 in amino acids: CASSPLGLKGGVGNTIYF. DNA of the CDR3: TGTGCCAGCAGCCCCCTGGGGCTCAAGGGTGGCGTTGGAAACACCATATATTTT. Supplemented by reference TRBV14 and TRBJ1-3, the full variable domain reads EAGVTQFPSHSVIEKGQTVTLRCDPISGHDNLYWYRRVMGKEIKFLLHFVKESKQDESGMPNNRFLAERTGGTYSTLKVQPAELEDSGVYFCASSPLGLKGGVGNTIYFGEGSWLTVV.

The rearrangement joins TRBV6-1 to TRBJ2-4; possibly TRBD2 for D (6 bases). Deletions cut 1 base from V and 16 bases from J, with 8 bases between. Germline CDR1 is MNHNS and CDR2 is SASEGT. CDR3 size: 10 residues. The CDR3 bases are TGTGCCAGCAGTGAAGGGAGGGTTTACTTC. Protein product: CASSEGRVYF.

This clone was counted a single time. In nucleotides, the CDR3 is TGTGCCATCAGCGTTAAACCGGGACAGGGTAATTCACCCCTCCACTTT. Residues: CAISVKPGQGNSPLHF. This sequence joins TRBV10-3 and TRBJ1-6; 9 nucleotides match TRBD1. There are 16 residues in the CDR3. The germline CDR1 and CDR2 sequences are ENHRY and SYGVKD. V lost 6 bases to trimming and J lost 6 bases; unmatched junction nucleotides: 9.

This chain joins TRBV27 and TRBJ1-6; D perhaps matches TRBD1 (5 bases). The V and J ends lost 6 bases and 0 bases respectively, with 15 bases between them. CDR3 size: 17 residues. Germline V lookup: CDR1 MNHEY, CDR2 SMNVEV (reference sequence). DNA of the CDR3: TGTGCCAGCAGCAATTCAGGGACCCGCTCCTATAATTCACCCCTCCACTTT. It codes for CASSNSGTRSYNSPLHF.

The V call is TRBV6-5, the J call TRBJ1-2; tentatively, D is TRBD1 (6 bases). Germline CDR1 reads MNHEY; CDR2 reads SVGAGI. V was trimmed by 4 bases and J by 4 bases, leaving 13 bases between them. The CDR3 is 14 residues long. This CDR3 reads CASSSRQEVYGYTF. CDR3 DNA sequence: TGTGCCAGCAGTTCCCGACAGGAGGTCTATGGCTACACCTTC.

This chain joins TRBV28 and TRBJ1-1; D perhaps matches TRBD1 (5 bases). The V end was cut by 4 bases, the J end by 4 bases, with 16 bases between. Germline CDR1 MDHEN, CDR2 SYDVKM. This CDR3 is built from 15 residues. CDR3 in DNA: TGTGCCAGCAGTTCCCCCGAACCCGGGGGCACTGAAGCTTTCTTT. This sequence encodes CASSSPEPGGTEAFF.

The genes are TRBV2 and TRBJ2-7; no clear D gene. This CDR3 is 14 amino acids long. The ends were cut back, 4 bases at V and 2 bases at J, with 12 bases in the middle. Germline CDR1 is SNHLY and CDR2 is FYNNEI. This chain's CDR3 is CASSGSMVAYEQYF. The CDR3 coding sequence is TGTGCCAGCAGTGGCTCGATGGTAGCCTACGAGCAGTACTTC. Full variable domain (remainder filled in from reference TRBV2 and TRBJ2-7): EPEVTQTPSHQVTQMGQEVILRCVPISNHLYFYWYRQILGQKVEFLVSFYNNEISEKSEIFDDQFSVERPDGSNFTLKIRSTKLEDSAMYFCASSGSMVAYEQYFGPGTRLTVT.

The rearrangement links TRBV15 to TRBJ1-2, with D possibly being TRBD1 (6 bases). CDR1 is LNHNV and CDR2 is YYDKDF in the germline V gene (reference sequence). V lost 9 bases and J 0 bases, leaving 11 bases between the germline ends. The CDR3 extends over 13 amino acids. This chain's CDR3 is CATGDTSNYGYTF. The CDR3 nucleotides are TGTGCCACAGGGGACACCTCTAACTATGGCTACACCTTC. The full variable domain, completed using reference TRBV15 and TRBJ1-2, is DAMVIQNPRYQVTQFGKPVTLSCSQTLNHNVMYWYQQKSSQAPKLLFHYYDKDFNNEADTPDNFQSRRPNTSFCFLDIRSPGLGDTAMYLCATGDTSNYGYTFGSGTRLTVV.

The chain carries TRBV10-2 and TRBJ2-7; D might be TRBD1 (6 bases). Trimming left V 7 bases short and J 7 bases short, with 23 bases between. The CDR3 is 15 amino acids. Germline V gene sequence: CDR1 WSHSY, CDR2 SAAADI. The CDR3 protein is CASTVTGQGRREQYF. The CDR3 DNA reads as TGCGCCAGCACGGTAACCGGGCAGGGGCGGCGTGAGCAGTACTTC.

J is TRBJ2-7 and V is TRBV21-1; the D call of TRBD2 is as the table states it, not checked on the DNA. TRBV21-1 is a listed pseudogene. This CDR3 region has 16 residues. CDR3 residues: CASSKDPGLGGYEQYF. DNA of the CDR3: TGTGCCAGCAGCAAAGACCCCGGACTAGGGGGCTACGAGCAGTACTTC.

This clone was recorded only once. The gene calls are TRBV2 and TRBJ1-5; TRBD1 matches 9 bases. Per germline, CDR1 SNHLY and CDR2 FYNNEI. The CDR3 spans 14 residues. Unmatched junction bases numbered 5, after V lost 8 bases and J lost 3 bases. The CDR3 is CASGGQGPNQPQHF. The CDR3 DNA reads as TGTGCCAGCGGGGGACAGGGTCCCAATCAGCCCCAGCATTTT.

The chain has TRBV7-2 and TRBJ1-5, with D unclear. V was clipped by 1 base and J by 6 bases, with 7 bases between them. Germline lookup yields CDR1 SGHTA and CDR2 FQGNSA. The length of the CDR3 is 13 residues. The CDR3 spells CASSLEVSQPQHF. CDR3 in DNA: TGTGCCAGCAGCTTAGAGGTTTCTCAGCCCCAGCATTTT.

Remarks on this clone: The sample carries other DNA sequences with the same CDR3. This chain connects TRBV5-1 to TRBJ2-5, with D hard to call. Germline CDR1 is SGHRS and CDR2 is YFSETQ. V was clipped by 1 base and J by 4 bases, with 5 bases between them. There are 12 residues in the CDR3. The CDR3 here is CASSLRGETQYF. The CDR3, as DNA: TGCGCCAGCAGCTTGCGTGGAGAGACCCAGTACTTC.

The V call is TRBV5-1, the J call TRBJ1-2; maybe TRBD1 (5 bases). The CDR3 contains 13 residues. The germline CDR1 and CDR2 sequences are SGHRS and YFSETQ. With 2 bases removed from V and 4 bases from J, the gap between germline ends came to 9 bases. CDR3 sequence reads: CASSFRQGYGYTF. DNA for the CDR3: TGCGCCAGCAGCTTTCGGCAGGGCTATGGCTACACCTTC.